These 6 T cell receptor beta chains came from one sample sequenced in a study. TCRdb itself ran the 5' RACE reads through MiXCR, one entry per CDR3 protein. The repertoire has roughly 56,000 distinct CDR3 sequences, under 35% of them found once; the top ten carry approximately 2.2%. The specimen sequenced was tumor-infiltrating naive CD4+ T cells sorted from the breast tumor. Stated subset: naive CD4+ T cells, CD4+CD45RA+CD25-. The receptors here all came from a female donor with breast cancer.

This clonotype has only a few counts. J is TRBJ2-7 and V is TRBV21-1; the D segment call TRBD1 is taken from the table without a DNA check. TRBV21-1 corresponds to a pseudogene. This CDR3 contains 15 residues. This chain's CDR3 is CASSKFGQGPYEQYF. In DNA form, the CDR3 reads TGTGCCAGCAGCAAATTCGGACAGGGTCCCTACGAGCAGTACTTC.

The chain links TRBV7-9 to TRBJ2-1, with TRBD2 matching over 7 bases. Unmatched junction bases numbered 7, after V lost 5 bases and J lost 6 bases. This CDR3 has 14 residues. Germline V gives CDR1 SEHNR, CDR2 FQNEAQ (reference sequence). The chain's CDR3 is CASSRLALTNEQFF. CDR3 DNA sequence: TGTGCCAGCAGCCGACTAGCTCTCACCAATGAGCAGTTCTTC.

This clonotype is a singleton in its sample. V and J are TRBV19 and TRBJ2-1, with no clear D. Germline-derived CDR1 and CDR2 are LNHDA and SQIVND (reference sequence). V was clipped by 4 bases and J by 9 bases, with 10 bases between them. This CDR3 is 12 amino acids long. The CDR3 DNA reads TGTGCCAGTAGTAGCCACTGGGGTGAGCAGTTCTTC. Its protein product is CASSSHWGEQFF.

V usage is TRBV6-2 or TRBV6-3 and J usage is TRBJ2-5, with unresolved D. The germline V gene has CDR1 MNHEY and CDR2 SVGEGT. The CDR3 spans 15 residues. Between the trimmed V and J ends, which lost 0 bases and 7 bases, there was a span of 15 bases. Here the CDR3 DNA reads TGTGCCAGCAGTTACTCAGGAACAGCGCCTTGGACCCAGTACTTC. This codes for CASSYSGTAPWTQYF.

Note on this clonotype: Because it lacks the conserved phenylalanine or tryptophan at the end, this CDR3 is likely a read error. The rearrangement uses TRBV20-1 and TRBJ1-6; TRBD1 matches at 7 bases. The germline CDR1 and CDR2 sequences are DFQATT and SNEGSKA (reference sequence). The CDR3 sequence is 15 residues long. The CDR3 DNA follows: TGCAGTGCTAGGAGTCGGACAGGATCTAATTCATCCCTCCACTCT. Translated, it gives CSARSRTGSNSSLHS.

This clonotype was counted only a few times. The V call is TRBV4-1, the J call TRBJ2-7, with a possible D match to TRBD2 (5 bases). The CDR3 spans 17 residues. V was trimmed by 2 bases and J by 3 bases, leaving 20 bases between them. CDR1 is MGHRA and CDR2 is YSYEKL in the germline V gene. The CDR3 DNA reads TGCGCCAGCAGCCAATTCCATGGACTCTTCTCTAACTACGAGCAGTACTTC. As protein: CASSQFHGLFSNYEQYF.